This T cell receptor (beta chain) was profiled in a study of shared clonotypes between healthy human individuals. Study in general: A donor's plate count was three for CD4 naive and three for CD4 memory; CD8 naive had two and CD8 memory one.

Deep level was the assay's run setting. TCRdb's table, derived via immunoSEQ multiplex PCR, lists solely in-frame clones and lacks some. The sample carries about 2 million clones, 85% to 95% recorded once. The V end lost 0 bases, the J end lost 8 bases, and 19 bases lay between the germline ends. The CDR3 consists of 16 residues. Germline assignment: CDR1 MGHRA and CDR2 YSYEKL. Study-level results: The sampled material consisted only of blood, and tissue repertoires are likely to differ.

Positively selected for CCR7, the CD45RO-negative cells used as naive CD8 cells excluded terminally differentiated effector memory CD45RA+ cells. HIV-negative, healthy adults without recent acute infections or vaccinations were the donors. Regarding this clone: The target antigen is unknown.

The sequenced sample consisted of naive CD8+ T cells sorted from blood. The TCR originated in a young man in good health. The chain joins TRBV4-1 to TRBJ1-2, with unresolved D. The CDR3 sequence: CASSQEVGPDSSGYTF. In nucleotides, the CDR3 is TGCGCCAGCAGCCAAGAGGTCGGGCCAGACTCAAGCGGCTACACCTTC.